This T cell receptor beta chain is from a study of T cell repertoires in cytomegalovirus infection. Study-wide context: Both recently identified HLA-C-restricted and well-studied HLA-B-restricted CMV epitopes were used in the study.

TCRdb redid the calling of the reads with MiXCR, one entry per CDR3 protein. The sample has about a million distinct CDR3 sequences; approximately 31% are singletons. On this clonotype itself: No antigen is known for it.

V lost 5 bases, J lost 4 bases, and 17 bases lay in between. The CDR3 runs 15 residues. Germline assignment: CDR1 DFQATT and CDR2 SNEGSKA (reference sequence). V is TRBV20-1 and J is TRBJ2-2; D possibly matches TRBD1 or TRBD2 (6 bases each). This receptor was taken from a human donor in good health (CMV status not recorded). Some clones in this sample may be carry-over from other donors' samples. The source material was cultured CD8+ T cells from PBMCs, sampled from culture after CMV antigen stimulation. This CDR3 reads CSASGNGGPTGELFF. Written as DNA, the CDR3 is TGCAGTGCTTCAGGGAATGGGGGGCCCACCGGGGAGCTGTTTTTT.